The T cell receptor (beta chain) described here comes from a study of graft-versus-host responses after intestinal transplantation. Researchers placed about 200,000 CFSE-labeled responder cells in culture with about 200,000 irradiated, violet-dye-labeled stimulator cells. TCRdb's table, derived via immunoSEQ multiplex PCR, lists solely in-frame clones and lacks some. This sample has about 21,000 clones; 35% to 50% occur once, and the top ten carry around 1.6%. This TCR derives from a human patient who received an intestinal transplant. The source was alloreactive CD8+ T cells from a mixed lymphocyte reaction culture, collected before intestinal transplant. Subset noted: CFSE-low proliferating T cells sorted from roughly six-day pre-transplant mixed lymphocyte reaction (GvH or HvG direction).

The CDR3 here is CASAAGQSSNQPQHF. The DNA of the CDR3 is TGTGCTAGTGCCGCTGGACAGTCTAGCAATCAGCCCCAGCATTTT. This sequence joins TRBV12-5 and TRBJ1-5, with a possible D match to TRBD1 (6 bases). Germline V lookup: CDR1 LGHNT, CDR2 FRNRAP. The CDR3 is 15 amino acids. Trimming cost V 7 bases and J 0 bases, with 13 bases left between them.